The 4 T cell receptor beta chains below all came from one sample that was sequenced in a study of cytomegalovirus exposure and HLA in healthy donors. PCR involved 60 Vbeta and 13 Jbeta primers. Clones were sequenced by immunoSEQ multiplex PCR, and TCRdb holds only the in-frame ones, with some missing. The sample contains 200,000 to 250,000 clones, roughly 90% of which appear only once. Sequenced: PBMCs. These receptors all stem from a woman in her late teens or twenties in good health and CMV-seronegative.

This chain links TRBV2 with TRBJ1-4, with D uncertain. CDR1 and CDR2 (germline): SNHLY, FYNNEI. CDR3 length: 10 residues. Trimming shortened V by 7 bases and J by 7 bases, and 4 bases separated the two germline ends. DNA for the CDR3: TGTGCCAGCACCTGTGAAAAACTGTTTTTT. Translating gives CASTCEKLFF.

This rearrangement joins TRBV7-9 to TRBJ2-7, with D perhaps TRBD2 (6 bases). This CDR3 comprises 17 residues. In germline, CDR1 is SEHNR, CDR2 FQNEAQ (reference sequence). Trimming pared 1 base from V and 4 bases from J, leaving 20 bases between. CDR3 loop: CASSLVSGFGESYEQYF. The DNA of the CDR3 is TGTGCCAGCAGCTTAGTGAGCGGGTTCGGCGAGTCATACGAGCAGTACTTC.

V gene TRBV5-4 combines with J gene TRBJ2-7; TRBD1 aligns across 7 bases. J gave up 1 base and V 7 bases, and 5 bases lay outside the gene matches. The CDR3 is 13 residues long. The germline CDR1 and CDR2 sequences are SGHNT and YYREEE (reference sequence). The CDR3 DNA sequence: TGTGCCAGCCAGGACAGGCCTTCCTACGAGCAGTACTTC. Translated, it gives CASQDRPSYEQYF.

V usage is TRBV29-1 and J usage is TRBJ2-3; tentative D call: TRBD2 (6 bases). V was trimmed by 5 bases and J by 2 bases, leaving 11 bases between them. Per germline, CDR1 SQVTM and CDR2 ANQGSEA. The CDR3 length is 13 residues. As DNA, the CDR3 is TGCAGCGTTCGGGGACTGATCACAGATACGCAGTATTTT. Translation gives CSVRGLITDTQYF.